The T cell receptor (beta chain) described here comes from a study of blood T cell repertoires in COVID-19. TCRdb keeps only in-frame clones here, not all; method: immunoSEQ multiplex PCR. The sample has some 65,000 clones; roughly 90% are singletons. V lost 5 bases and J lost 7; bases outside the gene matches: 4. The CDR3 loop spans 12 amino acids. CDR1 is LNHDA and CDR2 is SQIVND in the germline V gene (reference sequence). The receptor was derived from a man in his sixties with acute or convalescent COVID-19. Sequenced input: peripheral blood. V and J are TRBV19 and TRBJ2-7; TRBD1 matches 8 bases. The CDR3 nucleotides are TGTGCCAGTAGTCACCGGACAGGGGAGCAGTACTTC. Its translation is CASSHRTGEQYF.